These T cell receptor beta chains were read from a single sample in a study of blood T cell repertoires in COVID-19. Libraries were prepared by immunoSEQ multiplex PCR; TCRdb keeps only in-frame clonotypes and omits some of them. The sample contains about 430,000 clones, 88% of which appear only once. Material for sequencing was PBMCs or T cells enriched from blood (not recorded which). These receptors came from a woman aged 18-29 years who had been exposed to COVID-19. Each CDR3 is given with its conserved first and last residue. The order of the fields is J gene, V gene, CDR3 length, clone size, D gene, CDR3 protein, CDR3 DNA. D genes are given only for firm matches. Clone sizes are given selectively: once, few, many, or a class where the clone is expanded.

TRBJ1-2 | TRBV6-5 | 14 | NA | TRBD1 | CASSYTRTGQGYTF | TGTGCCAGCAGTTACACGCGGACAGGGCAAGGCTACACCTTC
TRBJ2-7 | TRBV25-1 | 16 | NA | TRBD2 | CASSDGASSGTYEQYF | TGTGCCAGCAGTGATGGGGCGTCTAGCGGAACCTACGAGCAGTACTTC
TRBJ1-3 | TRBV6-2/TRBV6-3 | 15 | NA | NA | CASSYGFSPENTIYF | TGTGCCAGCAGTTACGGTTTTTCGCCAGAAAACACCATATATTTT
TRBJ1-4 | TRBV18 | 15 | NA | TRBD1 | CASSTGATAGEKLFF | TGTGCCAGCTCGACAGGGGCCACGGCGGGTGAAAAACTGTTTTTT
TRBJ2-5 | TRBV7-7 | 17 | NA | NA | CASSLTGAGAHQETQYF | TGTGCTAGCAGCTTGACGGGGGCGGGGGCGCACCAAGAGACCCAGTACTTC
TRBJ1-2 | TRBV19 | 15 | NA | TRBD1 | CASSPRDSLYDGYTF | TGTGCCAGTAGTCCTAGGGACAGTCTCTATGATGGCTACACCTTC
TRBJ2-7 | TRBV25-1 | 15 | NA | TRBD1 | CASSAPGQGIYEQYF | TGTGCCAGCAGTGCGCCGGGACAGGGGATCTACGAGCAGTACTTC
TRBJ2-7 | TRBV6-5 | 14 | NA | TRBD1 | CASKRTGDPYEQYF | TGTGCCAGCAAAAGGACAGGGGATCCCTACGAGCAGTACTTC
TRBJ2-4 | TRBV10-1 | 23 | NA | NA | CASNPAGLQGGIRDPPAKNIQYF | TGCGCCAGCAACCCAGCGGGACTACAGGGCGGTATCAGGGATCCCCCGGCCAAAAACATTCAGTACTTC
TRBJ1-6 | TRBV5-1 | 20 | NA | NA | CASSLARGGLQSSYNSPLHF | TGCGCCAGCAGCTTGGCCCGGGGGGGCCTTCAGAGCTCCTATAATTCACCCCTCCACTTT
TRBJ1-1 | TRBV1 | 18 | NA | NA | CTSSHIRGQRAEGTEAFF | TGCACCAGCAGCCATATTAGGGGACAGCGGGCCGAAGGGACTGAAGCTTTCTTT
TRBJ2-2 | TRBV9 | 13 | NA | NA | CASSLPTGQELFF | TGTGCCAGCAGCTTACCGACAGGACAAGAGCTGTTTTTT
TRBJ2-1 | TRBV5-6 | 16 | NA | TRBD2 | CASSLGSSGGYNEQFF | TGTGCCAGCAGCTTAGGTTCTAGCGGGGGATACAATGAGCAGTTCTTC
TRBJ1-4 | TRBV3-1/TRBV3-2 | 14 | NA | TRBD1 | CASSRTGGFEKLFF | TGTGCCAGCAGCCGGACAGGGGGCTTTGAAAAACTGTTTTTT
TRBJ2-1 | TRBV4-3 | 17 | NA | TRBD1 | CASSLPGGGQGGNEQFF | TGCGCCAGCAGCCTCCCAGGGGGGGGACAGGGCGGCAATGAGCAGTTCTTC
TRBJ2-5 | TRBV19 | 15 | NA | NA | CASSDTGTHQETQYF | TGTGCCAGTAGTGATACCGGGACTCACCAAGAGACCCAGTACTTC
TRBJ1-5 | TRBV15 | 16 | NA | TRBD1 | CATSRKPGQGNQPQHF | TGTGCCACCAGCCGAAAGCCGGGACAGGGGAATCAGCCCCAGCATTTT
TRBJ1-1 | TRBV10-3 | 15 | NA | TRBD1 | CAISPDRGRNTEAFF | TGTGCCATCAGTCCGGACAGGGGGCGGAACACTGAAGCTTTCTTT
TRBJ2-1 | TRBV28 | 15 | NA | NA | CASLPRRMSSNEQFF | TGTGCCAGCCTCCCTCGGAGAATGAGCTCCAATGAGCAGTTCTTC
TRBJ2-1 | TRBV5-1 | 15 | NA | TRBD2 | CASSSMGTRGSEQFF | TGCGCCAGCAGCTCGATGGGGACTAGAGGTAGTGAGCAGTTCTTC
TRBJ1-2 | TRBV23-1 | 14 | NA | NA | CASRRGRGNYGYTF | TGCGCCAGCAGAAGGGGGAGGGGTAACTATGGCTACACCTTC
TRBJ1-6 | TRBV28 | 15 | NA | NA | CASTTAAALYSPLHF | TGTGCCAGCACAACCGCGGCAGCCTTATATTCACCCCTCCACTTT
TRBJ1-1 | TRBV27 | 15 | NA | TRBD1 | CASSPTPGGNTEAFF | TGTGCCAGCAGTCCCACCCCAGGGGGGAACACTGAAGCTTTCTTT
TRBJ1-6 | TRBV9 | 16 | few | TRBD1 | CASSTGQGASNSPLHF | TGTGCCAGCAGCACAGGACAGGGGGCAAGTAATTCACCCCTCCACTTT
TRBJ1-5 | TRBV21-1 | 21 | NA | NA | CASSKWQDETGAPLSNQPQHF | TGTGCCAGCAGCAAATGGCAAGACGAGACAGGGGCTCCCCTTAGCAATCAGCCCCAGCATTTT
TRBJ1-5 | TRBV10-1 | 16 | few | NA | CACIFPPERRGQPQHF | TGCGCATGCATCTTTCCCCCAGAGAGGCGTGGCCAGCCCCAGCATTTT
TRBJ2-1 | TRBV4-2 | 15 | NA | NA | CASSQDSGENNEQFF | TGTGCCAGCAGCCAAGATTCGGGAGAGAACAATGAGCAGTTCTTC
TRBJ2-1 | TRBV9 | 15 | NA | TRBD2 | CASSVLSSGTNEQFF | TGTGCCAGCAGCGTACTAAGTAGCGGGACTAACGAGCAGTTCTTC
TRBJ2-5 | TRBV7-9 | 15 | NA | TRBD2 | CASSSPTSGQETQYF | TGTGCCAGCAGCTCGCCTACTAGCGGACAAGAGACCCAGTACTTC
TRBJ1-6 | TRBV11-1 | 14 | NA | NA | CASSRAPRDSPLHF | TGTGCCAGCAGCCGCGCCCCCCGGGATTCACCCCTCCACTTT
TRBJ1-5 | TRBV2 | 15 | few | NA | CASRALASGNQPQHF | TGTGCCAGCAGGGCTTTAGCCTCGGGGAATCAGCCCCAGCATTTT
TRBJ1-5 | TRBV7-8 | 15 | NA | NA | CASSLAGGGDQPQHF | TGTGCCAGCAGCTTAGCGGGCGGGGGGGATCAGCCCCAGCATTTT
TRBJ1-2 | TRBV19 | 14 | NA | TRBD1 | CASSPGQGPSGYTF | TGTGCCAGTAGCCCGGGACAGGGCCCTTCTGGCTACACCTTC
TRBJ1-4 | TRBV7-8 | 22 | NA | NA | CASSLGGSKWGGGPTTNEKLFF | TGTGCCAGCAGCTTAGGAGGCTCTAAATGGGGAGGGGGACCGACAACTAATGAAAAACTGTTTTTT
TRBJ2-3 | TRBV24-1 | 15 | once | NA | CATSGQGRGTDTQYF | TGTGCCACCAGTGGCCAGGGAAGGGGCACAGATACGCAGTATTTT
TRBJ2-1 | TRBV28 | 12 | NA | NA | CASSPGVREQFF | TGTGCCAGCAGCCCGGGGGTAAGGGAGCAGTTCTTC
TRBJ2-5 | TRBV29-1 | 12 | NA | TRBD1 | CSVGQGQETQYF | TGCAGCGTTGGACAGGGCCAAGAGACCCAGTACTTC
TRBJ2-4 | TRBV3-1/TRBV3-2 | 16 | NA | NA | CASSQGQILAKNIQYF | TGTGCCAGCAGCCAAGGCCAGATTTTAGCCAAAAACATTCAGTACTTC
TRBJ1-2 | TRBV9 | 14 | NA | TRBD1 | CASSVGQGLGGYTF | TGTGCCAGCAGCGTCGGACAGGGCCTAGGTGGCTACACCTTC
TRBJ2-7 | TRBV27 | 15 | few | TRBD2 | CAARASGSLPYEQYF | TGTGCCGCCCGGGCTAGCGGGAGCCTCCCCTACGAGCAGTACTTC
TRBJ1-1 | TRBV3-1/TRBV3-2 | 15 | NA | NA | CASSLSGGPNTEAFF | TGTGCCAGCAGCCTCTCGGGGGGGCCGAACACTGAAGCTTTCTTT
TRBJ2-3 | TRBV5-4 | 13 | NA | NA | CASSLAIDNTQYF | TGTGCCAGCAGCTTGGCCATAGACAATACGCAGTATTTT
TRBJ2-7 | TRBV27 | 14 | NA | TRBD2 | CASSSSGNPYEQYF | TGTGCCAGCAGTTCTAGCGGGAACCCCTACGAGCAGTACTTC
TRBJ1-5 | TRBV28 | 17 | once | TRBD1 | CASSFPLDRFSNQPQHF | TGTGCCAGCAGTTTCCCCCTGGACAGGTTTAGCAATCAGCCCCAGCATTTT
TRBJ2-5 | TRBV4-3 | 14 | NA | TRBD2 | CASSQGGAQETQYF | TGCGCCAGCAGCCAGGGAGGGGCCCAAGAGACCCAGTACTTC
TRBJ1-2 | TRBV4-2 | 15 | once | TRBD1 | CASSQGQGVGYGYTF | TGTGCCAGCAGCCAAGGACAGGGGGTGGGCTATGGCTACACCTTC
TRBJ1-1 | TRBV4-1 | 15 | NA | TRBD1 | CASSQAAGGYTEAFF | TGCGCCAGCAGCCAAGCGGCAGGGGGCTACACTGAAGCTTTCTTT
TRBJ1-1 | TRBV3-1/TRBV3-2 | 19 | NA | NA | CASSQDQGVMVVENTEAFF | TGTGCCAGCAGCCAAGATCAGGGTGTGATGGTCGTAGAGAACACTGAAGCTTTCTTT